A selection of T cell receptor beta chains follows, all from one sample in a study of post-analysis software for immune sequencing data. TCRdb itself ran the PCR reads through MiXCR, one entry per CDR3 protein. Among about 500,000 distinct CDR3 sequences, roughly 45% were seen once, and the ten largest hold 12%. The sequenced material came from blood. The receptor source for this set is a girl under 18 with multiple sclerosis. CDR3s include the opening cysteine and the closing phenylalanine or tryptophan. Each record gives: D gene, V gene, clone size, J gene, CDR3 DNA, CDR3 protein. D genes are given only for firm matches. The size field is filled for only some rows; it gives once, few, many or a size class.

>.|TRBV5-1|few|TRBJ2-7
TGCGCCAGCAGCTTGATATCCTCCTTCGAGCAGTACTTC
CASSLISSFEQYF
>TRBD2|TRBV7-3|.|TRBJ2-1
TGTGCCAGCAGCTCCACAGCGGGATTGTATGAGCAGTTCTTC
CASSSTAGLYEQFF
>TRBD1|TRBV29-1|few|TRBJ1-1
TGCAGCGTTGGACAGGGGGCTGGCACTGAAGCTTTCTTT
CSVGQGAGTEAFF
>.|TRBV7-9|.|TRBJ2-3
TGTGCCAGCGGGCCCGGAGGCACAGATACGCAGTATTTT
CASGPGGTDTQYF
>.|TRBV20-1|few|TRBJ2-6
TGCAGTGCTAGAGATCCCTCTGGGGCCAACGTCCTGACTTTC
CSARDPSGANVLTF
>TRBD1|TRBV5-1|many|TRBJ2-1
TGCGCCAGCAGCCTATCGGGACAGGGAAGCAATGAGCAGTTCTTC
CASSLSGQGSNEQFF
>TRBD1|TRBV15|few|TRBJ2-7
TGTGCCACCAGCAGAGACAGGGGGCAAACCTACGAGCAGTACTTC
CATSRDRGQTYEQYF
>TRBD2|TRBV12-3/TRBV12-4|.|TRBJ2-1
TGTGCCAGCAGTCCTCTAGCGGGAGCCTTCAATGAGCAGTTCTTC
CASSPLAGAFNEQFF
>.|TRBV20-1|few|TRBJ1-2
TGCAGTGCTAGAGATCGAGGTGGCACTACCCCCGCCGGCTACACCTTC
CSARDRGGTTPAGYTF
>.|TRBV4-1|.|TRBJ1-2
TGCGCCAGCAGCCGGGAGCGAACAAACTATGGCTACACCTTC
CASSRERTNYGYTF
>.|TRBV2|.|TRBJ1-1
TGTGCCAGCAGTGAAGGACACCCAAAGAACACTGAAGCTTTCTTT
CASSEGHPKNTEAFF
>.|TRBV28|few|TRBJ2-6
TGTGCCAGCAGTTTCGCGGGGTCTGGGGCCAACGTCCTGACTTTC
CASSFAGSGANVLTF
>.|TRBV12-3/TRBV12-4|.|TRBJ2-5
TGTGCCAGCAGCGTGGGGGGCGCAGGAGAGACCCAGTACTTC
CASSVGGAGETQYF
>TRBD2|TRBV5-5|.|TRBJ2-1
TGTGCCAGCAGCTTCGGCGGGAGAGCCTACAATGAGCAGTTCTTC
CASSFGGRAYNEQFF
>TRBD1|TRBV7-3|few|TRBJ2-3
TGTGCCAGCAGCCGTAGACAGGGGGACACAGATACGCAGTATTTT
CASSRRQGDTDTQYF
>TRBD2|TRBV12-3/TRBV12-4|few|TRBJ2-7
TGTGCCAGCAGTTTAGCCCCCCGAGAAGCGGGAGGGCTCCGGTACTTC
CASSLAPREAGGLRYF
>TRBD1|TRBV20-1|.|TRBJ2-1
TGCAGTGCTAGGGAAGGCGGGACAGGGGGAAGGGATGAGCAGTTCTTC
CSAREGGTGGRDEQFF